The clone carrying this T cell receptor (beta chain) showed up many times. Its antigen is unidentified. These data originate in a study of T cells after yellow fever vaccination. Template switching by 5'RACE produced TCR cDNA, adding a universal primer site and UMIs. One entry per CDR3 protein results from TCRdb running MiXCR on the 5' RACE reads. This table holds over 100,000 distinct CDR3 sequences, 8.4% found once. The study, taken as a whole, reports: A small share of clonotypes appeared in both CD4 and CD8 compartments.

The receptor was derived from a man aged 30 to 45 who received the YFV17D yellow fever vaccine. Sample: CD8+ T cells sorted from PBMCs, taken 45 days after the yellow fever booster vaccination.

The CDR3 DNA reads as TGTGCCAGCAGTCCAAACGTATTTCTTCTAGCTAGGGAGGACACAGATACGCAGTATTTT. It specifies CASSPNVFLLAREDTDTQYF. The V and J genes are TRBV27 and TRBJ2-3; tentative D call: TRBD2 (6 bases). CDR1 is MNHEY and CDR2 is SMNVEV in the germline V gene (reference sequence). V shed 5 bases and J shed 2 bases, with 29 bases lying between them. This CDR3 is built from 20 residues.